A selection of T cell receptor beta chains follows, all from one sample in a study of T cells in Graves' hyperthyroidism and ophthalmopathy. One entry per CDR3 protein results from TCRdb running MiXCR on the multiplex PCR reads. The table lists about half a million distinct CDR3 sequences, approximately 25% of them singletons. The specimen sequenced was blood. The receptors were sampled from a woman in her 30s with Graves' ophthalmopathy. CDR3s leave out the opening cysteine and the closing phenylalanine or tryptophan. D genes are given only for firm matches. Rows give clone size only sometimes, using once, few, many, or a class for an expanded clone.

V gene,J gene,clone size,D gene,CDR3 protein
TRBV20-1,TRBJ1-2,many,NA,SGYGSFLYGYT
TRBV5-1,TRBJ1-1,few,NA,ASSLEGNTGAF
TRBV7-9,TRBJ2-5,NA,NA,ASSSWLETQY
TRBV28,TRBJ2-7,few,TRBD2,ASSRPGLAGASSYEQY
TRBV20-1,TRBJ2-7,many,TRBD2,SALGGLDYEQY
TRBV6-2/TRBV6-3,TRBJ1-2,many,NA,ASSYPRYGYT
TRBV11-2,TRBJ2-2,many,TRBD1,ASSQGDRDTGELF
TRBV18,TRBJ1-3,NA,NA,ASSHEASTIY
TRBV5-4,TRBJ1-2,NA,NA,ASSLVGQPQYGYT
TRBV5-1,TRBJ2-5,many,TRBD1,ASSPGTGARQETQY